The sequence of this T cell receptor (beta chain) was determined in a study of radiotherapy plus CTLA-4 blockade in lung cancer. General observations from the study: Increased serum interferon-beta after radiation also reportedly predicted response strongly.

Sequenced by immunoSEQ multiplex PCR; TCRdb stores in-frame clones only, minus some. The repertoire has approximately 46,000 clones, around 84% of them found once; the top ten carry about 27%. This CDR3 has 13 amino acids. As for this clone: Its antigen is as yet unknown.

The chain carries TRBV21-1 and TRBJ2-7; the D segment call TRBD1 is taken from the table without a DNA check. TRBV21-1 is designated a pseudogene. This specimen consisted of peripheral blood, obtained from a patient treated with radiotherapy plus ipilimumab. The sequence was collected from a human donor with non-small cell lung cancer whose response to radiotherapy plus ipilimumab could not be evaluated. For the CDR3, the DNA is TGTGCCAGCACGAACAGGGGGAGCTACGAGCAGTACTTC. It encodes CASTNRGSYEQYF.